This entry lists 7 T cell receptor beta chains sequenced from one sample in a study of Ad26.COV2.S vaccination and SARS-CoV-2 variants. The treatment denotes: 19 received Ad26.COV2.S at low or high dose, single or two shots; about 5 received placebo; per-sample allocation not given. All samples were drawn on day 63, counting from the first vaccine or placebo injection. Profiling relied on immunoSEQ multiplex PCR, and the TCRdb table lists in-frame clones only, not all of them. The table lists more than 400,000 clones, 80% to 95% of them singletons, with 1.5% to 2% in the top ten. The input for sequencing was peripheral blood, taken in a trial of Ad26.COV2.S vaccine versus placebo. The receptors come from a person aged 18-60 years who received the Ad26.COV2.S COVID-19 vaccine or a placebo.

V is TRBV5-1 and J is TRBJ2-1, with 8 bases that match TRBD1. Germline lookup yields CDR1 SGHRS and CDR2 YFSETQ. The ends lost 3 bases at V and 6 bases at J; junction bases unmatched: 8. This CDR3 is built from 15 residues. The DNA of the CDR3 is TGCGCCAGCAGCTCTTGGGACAGGCGGCTCAATGAGCAGTTCTTC. As protein: CASSSWDRRLNEQFF.

This chain connects TRBV7-8 to TRBJ2-5, with 10 nucleotides matching TRBD2. V lost 4 bases to trimming and J lost 4 bases; unmatched junction nucleotides: 12. From germline, CDR1 is SGHVS and CDR2 FQNEAQ. The CDR3 spans 17 residues. CDR3 sequence: CASSWLAGDFGGETQYF. CDR3 sequence (DNA): TGTGCCAGCAGCTGGCTAGCGGGGGACTTTGGAGGAGAGACCCAGTACTTC.

This clone occurred a few times. This rearrangement joins TRBV10-2 to TRBJ2-7; TRBD2 is a possible D gene (5 bases). Germline V lookup: CDR1 WSHSY, CDR2 SAAADI. The CDR3 contains 13 residues. Trimming stripped 9 bases from V and 6 bases from J, with 18 bases between. The CDR3 here is CARDRGNLGEQYF. In nucleotides, the CDR3 is TGCGCCAGGGATCGAGGGAATCTTGGCGAGCAGTACTTC.

The J gene is TRBJ1-1, the V gene TRBV28, with D hard to call. Germline V gene lookup returns CDR1 MDHEN and CDR2 SYDVKM. V was trimmed by 2 bases and J by 0 bases, leaving 16 bases between them. The CDR3 spans 17 residues. CDR3 DNA: TGTGCCAGCAGTTTAGAGAGTGGGTGGCTAATGAACACTGAAGCTTTCTTT. Protein product: CASSLESGWLMNTEAFF.

This clone has only a few counts. The J gene is TRBJ1-1, the V gene TRBV9, with TRBD1 identical over 8 bases. V was pared by 3 bases and J by 0 bases, with 1 base of the junction left unmatched. The CDR3 covers 14 residues. Germline lookup yields CDR1 SGDLS and CDR2 YYNGEE. This CDR3 reads CASSGQGMNTEAFF. The CDR3 coding sequence is TGTGCCAGCAGCGGACAGGGGATGAACACTGAAGCTTTCTTT.

The V call is TRBV6-2 or TRBV6-3, the J call TRBJ2-3; 10 nucleotides agree with TRBD2. The germline CDR1 and CDR2 sequences are MNHEY and SVGEGT. The V and J ends lost 6 bases and 2 bases, in that order; junction bases with no gene match: 8. CDR3 length: 16 amino acids. CDR3 sequence: CASSPRTSGLTDTQYF. CDR3 sequence (DNA): TGTGCCAGCAGCCCCCGGACTAGCGGACTCACAGATACGCAGTATTTT.

The chain links TRBV28 to TRBJ1-1; perhaps TRBD1 as D (5 bases). Germline V gives CDR1 MDHEN, CDR2 SYDVKM. The length of the CDR3 is 15 residues. Trimming shortened V by 3 bases and J by 5 bases, and 16 bases separated the two germline ends. Here the CDR3 reads CASSFEAGMGTEAFF. The DNA of the CDR3 is TGTGCCAGCAGTTTTGAGGCAGGGATGGGGACTGAAGCTTTCTTT.